A selection of T cell receptor beta chains follows, all from one sample in a study of cytomegalovirus exposure and HLA in healthy donors. Generated by immunoSEQ multiplex PCR, the TCRdb table keeps only in-frame clones and is missing some. In the table there are 100,000 or so clones, around 80% of which are singletons. Material for sequencing was PBMCs. The receptor source for this set is a woman aged 45 to 65 in good health and CMV-seropositive. Each CDR3 is given without its conserved first and last residue.

v_call cdr3_aa
TRBV25-1 ASSELGKGGAGANVLT
TRBV9 ASSPGQDEAF
TRBV13 ASSLGPRSPLH
TRBV2 ASSGPGTVRRSSYEQY
TRBV7-9 SSSPDGGLGEKLF
TRBV19 ASRDLAGDSYEQY
TRBV5-1 ASSLVAGVNGEQY
TRBV29-1 SVWGESNTEAF
TRBV9 ASTLLAEQETQY
TRBV9 ASSLREGRTDTQY
TRBV5-5 ASSPPLGHEQY
TRBV14 ASRGTGGGYGYT
TRBV7-2 ASSSRGQNYGYT
TRBV2 ASSEAISRWRETQY
TRBV30 AWSGGRGDYGYT
TRBV5-1 ASSQSGDTDTQY
TRBV19 ASSIRTGGNSPLH
TRBV7-9 SSSPPDRGFNTGELF
TRBV5-1 ASSSEGATGNEQF
TRBV4-2 ASSQELRLAGGDTQY
TRBV6-6 ASSRYRAHTEAF
TRBV9 ASSVGGSGDTYEQY
TRBV6-1 ASSDDGDRVGTEAF
TRBV28 ASSPGTGRYGELF
TRBV9 ASSVGRDRELNTEAF
TRBV18 ASSPPSSGGKRDTQY
TRBV6-5 ASYSYGYT
TRBV21-1 ASSKGWDRGNNYGYT
TRBV19 ASSILAGDDYNSPLH
TRBV6-1 ASSDTSTTNEKLF
TRBV7-8 ASSLAGARNTEAF
TRBV9 ASSVGVSVRRGGELF
TRBV6-5 ASGNRVGTGELF
TRBV9 ASSPSPDTQY
TRBV6-1 ASSEIVRSTDTQY
TRBV9 ASSLQGLAAYNEQF
TRBV4-1 ASSPLTGQETQY
TRBV7-9 SSSSTSRGWDNSPLH
TRBV19 ASINLGGQPQH
TRBV7-9 ASTKGQEIYEQY
TRBV2 ASTFHGDNTEAF
TRBV10-2 ASSALTEGAGELF
TRBV30 AWTSGRTDTQY